The rows below give T cell receptor beta chains drawn from one sample of a study of T-cell memory formation after mild COVID-19. Using its own MiXCR run on the 5' RACE reads, TCRdb lists one record per CDR3 protein. The sample carries hundreds of thousands of distinct CDR3 sequences, 14% recorded once. The specimen was PBMCs or a T cell subset sorted from them (not recorded which). The source is a man in his late teens or twenties who had mild COVID-19 (a few samples of this study predate the infection). Cell type and time point are not known. Each CDR3 is given with its conserved first and last residue. The order of the fields is V gene, clone size, J gene, D gene, CDR3 protein, CDR3 DNA. A D gene is named only where the DNA matches it firmly. Clone size is given for some rows only: seen once, a few or many times, or a class if the clone is expanded.

TRBV5-6	few	TRBJ2-3	.	CASSWLGQGLGTDTQYF	TGTGCCAGCAGCTGGCTAGGCCAGGGCCTGGGCACAGATACGCAGTATTTT
TRBV3-1	.	TRBJ1-2	.	CASSQDPNRARGYTF	TGTGCCAGCAGCCAAGACCCTAACAGGGCGCGTGGCTACACCTTC
TRBV7-2	.	TRBJ1-2	TRBD1	CASSWGTELNYGYTF	TGTGCCAGCAGCTGGGGGACAGAACTCAACTATGGCTACACCTTC
TRBV12-3/TRBV12-4	.	TRBJ1-1	.	CASRVSTEALF	TGTGCCAGCAGGGTCAGCACTGAAGCTTTATTT
TRBV3-1	few	TRBJ2-3	.	CASSQVSGFFTDTQYF	TGTGCCAGCAGCCAAGTCTCGGGGTTTTTCACAGATACGCAGTATTTT
TRBV12-3/TRBV12-4	many	TRBJ2-2	.	CASRRGSGELFF	TGTGCCAGCAGGAGGGGTTCCGGGGAGCTGTTTTTT
TRBV5-4	few	TRBJ2-5	TRBD2	CASSSGTSGQETQYF	TGTGCCAGCAGCTCCGGGACTAGCGGCCAAGAGACCCAGTACTTC
TRBV7-2	few	TRBJ1-2	.	CASSLESGYTGHTF	TGTGCCAGCAGCTTAGAATCGGGGTATACTGGCCACACCTTC
TRBV4-3	few	TRBJ1-1	.	CASSPGAREATEAFF	TGCGCCAGCAGCCCAGGGGCCAGGGAGGCCACTGAAGCTTTCTTT
TRBV6-2/TRBV6-3	.	TRBJ2-5	.	CASSSEGAAMGSQYF	TGTGCCAGCAGTTCGGAGGGAGCGGCAATGGGCTCCCAGTACTTC
TRBV30	.	TRBJ1-1	.	CAWTGWGNTEAFF	TGTGCCTGGACGGGTTGGGGGAACACTGAAGCTTTCTTT
TRBV4-1	.	TRBJ1-1	.	CASSQNSNPTEAFF	TGCGCCAGCAGCCAAAACTCAAACCCCACTGAAGCTTTCTTT
TRBV29-1	.	TRBJ2-5	.	CSATTGIQETQYF	TGCAGCGCAACAACAGGGATACAAGAGACCCAGTACTTC
TRBV11-3	many	TRBJ2-2	TRBD2	CASSPRTSGYTGELFF	TGTGCCAGCAGCCCCAGGACTAGCGGGTACACCGGGGAGCTGTTTTTT
TRBV27	.	TRBJ2-3	TRBD2	CASSPGHSGGSTDTQYF	TGTGCCAGCAGTCCCGGTCATAGCGGGGGAAGCACAGATACGCAGTATTTT
TRBV5-1	.	TRBJ2-3	TRBD2	CARNRLAGGTTDTQYF	TGCGCCAGAAACCGACTAGCGGGGGGGACCACAGATACGCAGTATTTT
TRBV6-6	.	TRBJ1-1	.	CASSWGGITEAFF	TGTGCCAGCAGCTGGGGAGGTATCACTGAAGCTTTCTTT
TRBV2	.	TRBJ2-4	.	CASSPGPENIQYF	TGTGCCAGCAGTCCGGGCCCAGAAAACATTCAGTACTTC
TRBV7-2	many	TRBJ2-1	.	CASSTLAPGTGEQFF	TGTGCCAGCAGCACCCTAGCTCCCGGGACGGGTGAGCAGTTCTTC
TRBV30	few	TRBJ1-5	.	CAWTSTGITWNQPQHF	TGTGCCTGGACTTCAACCGGGATCACGTGGAATCAGCCCCAGCATTTT
TRBV4-1	few	TRBJ2-2	TRBD2	CASRWGGDTGELFF	TGCGCCAGCAGGTGGGGGGGAGACACCGGGGAGCTGTTTTTT
TRBV20-1	.	TRBJ1-2	TRBD1	CSASRGQIDYGYTF	TGCAGTGCTAGCAGGGGGCAGATTGACTATGGCTACACCTTC
TRBV19	few	TRBJ1-2	.	CASKKGPLYGYTF	TGTGCCAGTAAGAAGGGACCGCTTTATGGCTACACCTTC
TRBV4-1	few	TRBJ2-3	TRBD2	CASSRPGLAEVTDTQYF	TGCGCCAGCAGCCGTCCCGGACTAGCGGAGGTCACAGATACGCAGTATTTT
TRBV5-1	many	TRBJ2-2	.	CASSLREQDGELFF	TGCGCCAGCAGCTTGAGGGAACAGGACGGGGAGCTGTTTTTT
TRBV11-2	many	TRBJ1-1	.	CASSSSDTEAFF	TGTGCCAGCAGCTCGTCAGACACTGAAGCTTTCTTT
TRBV7-9	many	TRBJ2-5	.	CASSLLATETQYF	TGTGCCAGCAGCTTACTGGCCACGGAGACCCAGTACTTC
TRBV27	few	TRBJ2-7	.	CASSLLGREQYF	TGTGCCAGCAGTTTACTGGGGCGGGAGCAGTACTTC
TRBV4-3	.	TRBJ1-5	TRBD1	CASSRDRGLRGDRNQPQHF	TGCGCCAGCAGCCGAGACAGGGGGCTCCGTGGGGACCGTAATCAGCCCCAGCATTTT
TRBV12-5	.	TRBJ1-2	.	CASGFTPLELKHYGYTF	TGTGCTAGTGGTTTTACCCCCCTTGAGCTAAAACACTATGGCTACACCTTC
TRBV6-6	.	TRBJ2-4	TRBD2	CASSWRTERGGGRAKNIQYF	TGTGCCAGCAGTTGGAGGACTGAGCGGGGGGGCGGGAGAGCCAAAAACATTCAGTACTTC
TRBV5-1	.	TRBJ2-2	TRBD2	CASVLSGGPNTGELFF	TGCGCCAGCGTCCTAAGCGGGGGGCCCAACACCGGGGAGCTGTTTTTT
TRBV7-9	.	TRBJ1-1	.	CASAWGADTEAFF	TGTGCCAGCGCTTGGGGTGCGGACACTGAAGCTTTCTTT
TRBV28	.	TRBJ1-1	.	CASSFDVGTTEAFF	TGTGCCAGCAGTTTCGATGTGGGGACCACTGAAGCTTTCTTT
TRBV11-2	many	TRBJ1-1	.	CASSLEWRQRNTEAFF	TGTGCCAGCAGCTTAGAGTGGAGGCAGAGGAACACTGAAGCTTTCTTT
TRBV11-3	.	TRBJ2-5	TRBD2	CASSKHGTSGQETQYF	TGTGCCAGCAGCAAACACGGGACTAGCGGACAAGAGACCCAGTACTTC